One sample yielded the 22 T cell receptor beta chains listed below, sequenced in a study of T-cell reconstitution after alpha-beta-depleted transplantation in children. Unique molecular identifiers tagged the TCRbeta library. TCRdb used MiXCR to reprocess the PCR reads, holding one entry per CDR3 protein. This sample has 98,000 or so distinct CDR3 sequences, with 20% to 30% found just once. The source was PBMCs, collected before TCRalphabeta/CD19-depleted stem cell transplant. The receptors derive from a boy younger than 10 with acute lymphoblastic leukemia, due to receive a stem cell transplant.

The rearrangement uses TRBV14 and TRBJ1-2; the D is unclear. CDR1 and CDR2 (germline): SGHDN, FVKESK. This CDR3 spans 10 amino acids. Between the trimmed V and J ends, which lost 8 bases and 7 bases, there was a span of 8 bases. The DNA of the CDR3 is TGTGCCAGCTCCGGGATTGGCTACACCTTC. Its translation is CASSGIGYTF.

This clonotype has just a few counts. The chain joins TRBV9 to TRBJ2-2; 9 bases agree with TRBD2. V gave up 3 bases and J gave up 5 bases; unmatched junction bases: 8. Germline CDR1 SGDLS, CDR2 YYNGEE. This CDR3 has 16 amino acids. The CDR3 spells CASSAPTSGVTGELFF. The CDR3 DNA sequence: TGTGCCAGCAGCGCCCCGACTAGCGGAGTAACCGGGGAGCTGTTTTTT.

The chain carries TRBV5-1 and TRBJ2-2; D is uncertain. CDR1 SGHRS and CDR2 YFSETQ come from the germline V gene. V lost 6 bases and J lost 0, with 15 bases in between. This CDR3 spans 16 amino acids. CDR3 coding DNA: TGCGCCAGCACCCACCTTTCCGGCACGAACACCGGGGAGCTGTTTTTT. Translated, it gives CASTHLSGTNTGELFF.

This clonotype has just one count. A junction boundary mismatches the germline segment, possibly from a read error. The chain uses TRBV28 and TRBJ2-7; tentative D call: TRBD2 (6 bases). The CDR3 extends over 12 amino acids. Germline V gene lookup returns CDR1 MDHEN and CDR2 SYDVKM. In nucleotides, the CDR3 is TGTGCCAGCAGTTTGGGGAGGAACGAGCACTACTTC. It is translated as CASSLGRNEHYF. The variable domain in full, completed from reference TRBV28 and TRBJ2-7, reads DVKVTQSSRYLVKRTGEKVFLECVQDMDHENMFWYRQDPGLGLRLIYFSYDVKMKEKGDIPEGYSVSREKKERFSLILESASTNQTSMYLCASSLGRNEHYFGPGTRLTVT.

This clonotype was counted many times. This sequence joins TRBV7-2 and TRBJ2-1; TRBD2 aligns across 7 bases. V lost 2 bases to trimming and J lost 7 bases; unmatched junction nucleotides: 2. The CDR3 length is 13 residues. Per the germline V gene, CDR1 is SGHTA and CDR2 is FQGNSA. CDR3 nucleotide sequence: TGTGCCAGCAGCTTATTTAGCGGGAATGAGCAGTTCTTC. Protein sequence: CASSLFSGNEQFF.

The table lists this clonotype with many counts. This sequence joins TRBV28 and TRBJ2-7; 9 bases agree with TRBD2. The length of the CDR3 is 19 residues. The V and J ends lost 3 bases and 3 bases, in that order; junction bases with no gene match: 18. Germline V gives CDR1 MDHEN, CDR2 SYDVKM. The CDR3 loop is CASSFRSPSGLAGFYEQYF. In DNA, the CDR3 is TGTGCCAGCAGTTTCCGTTCCCCAAGTGGTCTAGCGGGATTCTACGAGCAGTACTTC.

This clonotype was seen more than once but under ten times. This CDR3 is CASNTKGSEETQYF. CDR3 DNA sequence: TGCGCCAGCAACACGAAGGGTTCTGAAGAGACCCAGTACTTC. V gene TRBV5-1 combines with J gene TRBJ2-5, with D unclear. CDR3 size: 14 residues. The germline V and J ends were trimmed by 6 bases and 3 bases, with 15 bases remaining between them. The V gene's germline CDR1 is SGHRS and CDR2 YFSETQ. Full variable domain (missing parts from reference TRBV5-1 and TRBJ2-5): KAGVTQTPRYLIKTRGQQVTLSCSPISGHRSVSWYQQTPGQGLQFLFEYFSETQRNKGNFPGRFSGRQFSNSRSEMNVSTLELGDSALYLCASNTKGSEETQYFGPGTRLLVL.

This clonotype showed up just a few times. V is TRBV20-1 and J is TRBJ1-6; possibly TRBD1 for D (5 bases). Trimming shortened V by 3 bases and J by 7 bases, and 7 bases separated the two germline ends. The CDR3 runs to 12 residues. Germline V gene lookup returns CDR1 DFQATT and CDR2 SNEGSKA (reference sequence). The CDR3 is CSARAGNSPLHF. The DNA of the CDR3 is TGCAGTGCTAGGGCAGGGAATTCACCCCTCCACTTT.

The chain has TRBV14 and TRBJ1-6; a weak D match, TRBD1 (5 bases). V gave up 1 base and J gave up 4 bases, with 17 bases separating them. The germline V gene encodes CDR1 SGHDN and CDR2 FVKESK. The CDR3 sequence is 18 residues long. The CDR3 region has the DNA TGTGCCAGCAGCCAAGTGTTCCCTTTCGGGACTTATAATTCACCCCTCCACTTT. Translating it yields CASSQVFPFGTYNSPLHF.

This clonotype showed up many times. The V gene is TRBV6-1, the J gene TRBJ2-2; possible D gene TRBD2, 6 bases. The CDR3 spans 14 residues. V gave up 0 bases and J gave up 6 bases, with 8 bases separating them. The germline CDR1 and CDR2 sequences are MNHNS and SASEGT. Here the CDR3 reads CASSEAEGPGELFF. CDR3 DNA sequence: TGTGCCAGCAGTGAAGCGGAGGGGCCCGGGGAGCTGTTTTTT.

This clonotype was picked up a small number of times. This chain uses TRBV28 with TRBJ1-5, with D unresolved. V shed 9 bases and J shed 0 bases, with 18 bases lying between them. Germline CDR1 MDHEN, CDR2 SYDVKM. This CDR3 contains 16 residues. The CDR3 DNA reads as TGTGCCAGTTTAAATAAAAGGAGCTTTAGCAATCAGCCCCAGCATTTT. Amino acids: CASLNKRSFSNQPQHF.

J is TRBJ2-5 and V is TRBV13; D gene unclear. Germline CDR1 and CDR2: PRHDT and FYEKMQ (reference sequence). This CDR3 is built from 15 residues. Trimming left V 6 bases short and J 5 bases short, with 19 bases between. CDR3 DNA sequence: TGTGCCAGCAGTTCCCCGCTGACCGTTTCGGAGACCCAGTACTTC. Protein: CASSSPLTVSETQYF.

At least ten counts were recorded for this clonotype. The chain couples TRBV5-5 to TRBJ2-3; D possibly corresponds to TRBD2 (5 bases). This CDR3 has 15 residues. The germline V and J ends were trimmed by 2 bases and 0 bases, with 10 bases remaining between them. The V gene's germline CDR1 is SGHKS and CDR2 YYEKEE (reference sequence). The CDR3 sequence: CASSFGVLSTDTQYF. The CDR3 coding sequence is TGTGCCAGCAGCTTCGGGGTCCTTAGCACAGATACGCAGTATTTT.

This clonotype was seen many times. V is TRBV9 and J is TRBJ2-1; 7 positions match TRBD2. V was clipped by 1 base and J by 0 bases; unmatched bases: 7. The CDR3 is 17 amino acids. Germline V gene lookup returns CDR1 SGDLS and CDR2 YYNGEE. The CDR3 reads CASSVRLADSSYNEQFF. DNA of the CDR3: TGTGCCAGCAGCGTAAGACTAGCCGATAGCTCCTACAATGAGCAGTTCTTC. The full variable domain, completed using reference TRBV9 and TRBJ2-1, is DSGVTQTPKHLITATGQRVTLRCSPRSGDLSVYWYQQSLDQGLQFLIQYYNGEERAKGNILERFSAQQFPDLHSELNLSSLELGDSALYFCASSVRLADSSYNEQFFGPGTRLTVL.

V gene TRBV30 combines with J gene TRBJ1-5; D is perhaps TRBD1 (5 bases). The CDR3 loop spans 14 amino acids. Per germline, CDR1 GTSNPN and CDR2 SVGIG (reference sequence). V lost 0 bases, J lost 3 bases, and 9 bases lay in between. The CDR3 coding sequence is TGTGCCTGGAGTGTAGGGGCCGACAATCAGCCCCAGCATTTT. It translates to CAWSVGADNQPQHF. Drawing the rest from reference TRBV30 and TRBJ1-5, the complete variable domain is SQTIHQWPATLVQPVGSPLSLECTVEGTSNPNLYWYRQAAGRGLQLLFYSVGIGQISSEVPQNLSASRPQDRQFILSSKKLLLSDSGFYLCAWSVGADNQPQHFGDGTRLSIL.

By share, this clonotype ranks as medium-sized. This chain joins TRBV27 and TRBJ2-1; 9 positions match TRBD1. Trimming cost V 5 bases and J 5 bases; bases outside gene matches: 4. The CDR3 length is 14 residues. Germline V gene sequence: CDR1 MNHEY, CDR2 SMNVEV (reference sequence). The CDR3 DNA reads TGTGCCAGCAGTCGGGGGACAGGGAACAATGAGCAGTTCTTC. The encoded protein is CASSRGTGNNEQFF.

The CDR3 DNA reads as TGTGCCAGCAGCTTGGCCCTTGGGTCTTACACAGATACGCAGTATTTT. Translated, it gives CASSLALGSYTDTQYF. The chain carries TRBV5-6 and TRBJ2-3; no clear D. The CDR3 length is 16 residues. Germline V gives CDR1 SGHDT, CDR2 YYEEEE. Between the trimmed V and J ends, which lost 0 bases and 2 bases, there was a span of 13 bases. The whole variable domain, remainder taken from reference TRBV5-6 and TRBJ2-3, is DAGVTQSPTHLIKTRGQQVTLRCSPKSGHDTVSWYQQALGQGPQFIFQYYEEEERQRGNFPDRFSGHQFPNYSSELNVNALLLGDSALYLCASSLALGSYTDTQYFGPGTRLTVL.

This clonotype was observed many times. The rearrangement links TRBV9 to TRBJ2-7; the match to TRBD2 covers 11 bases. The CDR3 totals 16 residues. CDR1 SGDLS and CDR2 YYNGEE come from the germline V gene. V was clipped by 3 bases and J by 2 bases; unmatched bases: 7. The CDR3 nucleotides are TGTGCCAGCAGCGCGGGACTAGCGGAGGGACCCTACGAGCAGTACTTC. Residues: CASSAGLAEGPYEQYF.

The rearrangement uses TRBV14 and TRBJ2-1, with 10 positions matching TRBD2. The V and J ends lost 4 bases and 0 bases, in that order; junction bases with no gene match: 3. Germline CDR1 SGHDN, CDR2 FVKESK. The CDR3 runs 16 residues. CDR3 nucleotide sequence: TGTGCCAGCAGCCCTAGCGGGGGCAGCTCCTACAATGAGCAGTTCTTC. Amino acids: CASSPSGGSSYNEQFF.

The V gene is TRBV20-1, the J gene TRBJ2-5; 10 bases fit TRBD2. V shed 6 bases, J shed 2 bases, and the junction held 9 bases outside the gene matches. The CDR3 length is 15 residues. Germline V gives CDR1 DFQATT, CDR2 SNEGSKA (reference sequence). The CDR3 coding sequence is TGCAGTGCGCCACAGGGACTAGCGACACAAGAGACCCAGTACTTC. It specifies CSAPQGLATQETQYF.

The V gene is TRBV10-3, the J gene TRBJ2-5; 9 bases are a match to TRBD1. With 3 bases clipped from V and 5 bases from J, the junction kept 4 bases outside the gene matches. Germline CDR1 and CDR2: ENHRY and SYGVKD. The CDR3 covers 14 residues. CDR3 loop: CAISERQGGETQYF. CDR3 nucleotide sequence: TGTGCCATCAGTGAACGACAGGGGGGGGAGACCCAGTACTTC.

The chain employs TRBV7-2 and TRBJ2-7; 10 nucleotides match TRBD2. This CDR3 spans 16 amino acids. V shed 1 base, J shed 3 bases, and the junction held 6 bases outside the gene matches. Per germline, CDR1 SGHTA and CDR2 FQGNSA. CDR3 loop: CASSLEGSGRFYEQYF. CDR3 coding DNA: TGTGCCAGCAGCTTAGAAGGTAGCGGGAGGTTCTACGAGCAGTACTTC. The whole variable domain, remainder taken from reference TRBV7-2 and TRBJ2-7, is GAGVSQSPSNKVTEKGKDVELRCDPISGHTALYWYRQSLGQGLEFLIYFQGNSAPDKSGLPSDRFSAERTGGSVSTLTIQRTQQEDSAVYLCASSLEGSGRFYEQYFGPGTRLTVT.